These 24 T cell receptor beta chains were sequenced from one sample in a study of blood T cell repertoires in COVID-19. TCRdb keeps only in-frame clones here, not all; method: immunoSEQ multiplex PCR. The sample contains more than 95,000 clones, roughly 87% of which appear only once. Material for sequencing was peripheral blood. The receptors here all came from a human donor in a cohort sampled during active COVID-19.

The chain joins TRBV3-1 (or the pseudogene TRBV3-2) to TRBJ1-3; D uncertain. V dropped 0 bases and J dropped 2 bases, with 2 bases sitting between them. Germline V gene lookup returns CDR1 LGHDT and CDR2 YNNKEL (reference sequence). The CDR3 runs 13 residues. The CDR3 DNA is TGTGCCAGCAGCCAAGACGCTGGAAACACCATATATTTT. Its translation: CASSQDAGNTIYF.

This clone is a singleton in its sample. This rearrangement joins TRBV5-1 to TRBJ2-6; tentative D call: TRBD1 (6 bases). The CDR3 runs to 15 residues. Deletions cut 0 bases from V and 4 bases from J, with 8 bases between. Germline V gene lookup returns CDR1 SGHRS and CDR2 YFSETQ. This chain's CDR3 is CASSLAGTGANVLTF. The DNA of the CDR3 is TGCGCCAGCAGCTTGGCCGGGACAGGGGCCAACGTCCTGACTTTC. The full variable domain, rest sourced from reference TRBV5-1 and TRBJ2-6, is KAGVTQTPRYLIKTRGQQVTLSCSPISGHRSVSWYQQTPGQGLQFLFEYFSETQRNKGNFPGRFSGRQFSNSRSEMNVSTLELGDSALYLCASSLAGTGANVLTFGAGSRLTVL.

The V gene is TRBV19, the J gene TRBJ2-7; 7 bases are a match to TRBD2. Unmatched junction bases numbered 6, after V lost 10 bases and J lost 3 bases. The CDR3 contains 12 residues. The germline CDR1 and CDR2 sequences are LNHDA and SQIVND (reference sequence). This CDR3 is CAIKGLLYEQYF. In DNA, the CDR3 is TGTGCCATCAAGGGACTACTCTACGAGCAGTACTTC.

This CDR3 reads CASRASGGYEQYF. The CDR3 nucleotides read TGTGCCAGCAGGGCTAGCGGGGGCTACGAGCAGTACTTC. The V call is TRBV27, the J call TRBJ2-7, with 10 nucleotides matching TRBD2. With 6 bases clipped from V and 3 bases from J, the junction kept 2 bases outside the gene matches. In germline, CDR1 is MNHEY, CDR2 SMNVEV (reference sequence). This CDR3 is 13 amino acids long.

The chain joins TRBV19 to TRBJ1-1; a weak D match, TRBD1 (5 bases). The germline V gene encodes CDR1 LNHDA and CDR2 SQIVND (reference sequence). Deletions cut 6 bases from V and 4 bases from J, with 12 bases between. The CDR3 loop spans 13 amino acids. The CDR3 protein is CASRPTVRTEAFF. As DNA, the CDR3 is TGTGCCAGTAGGCCGACAGTTCGCACTGAAGCTTTCTTT.

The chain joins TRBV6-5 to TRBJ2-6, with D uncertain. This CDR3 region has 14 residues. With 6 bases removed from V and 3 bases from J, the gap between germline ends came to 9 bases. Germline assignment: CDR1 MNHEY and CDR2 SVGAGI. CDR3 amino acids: CASSPAGGANVLTF. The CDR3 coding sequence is TGTGCCAGCAGCCCCGCAGGTGGGGCCAACGTCCTGACTTTC.

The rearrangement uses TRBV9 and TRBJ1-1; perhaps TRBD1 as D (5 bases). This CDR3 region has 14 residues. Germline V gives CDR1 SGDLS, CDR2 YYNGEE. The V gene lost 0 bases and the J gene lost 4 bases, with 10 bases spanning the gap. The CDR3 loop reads CASSVDGQGTEAFF. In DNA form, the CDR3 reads TGTGCCAGCAGCGTAGATGGGCAGGGCACTGAAGCTTTCTTT. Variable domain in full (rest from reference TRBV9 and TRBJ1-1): DSGVTQTPKHLITATGQRVTLRCSPRSGDLSVYWYQQSLDQGLQFLIQYYNGEERAKGNILERFSAQQFPDLHSELNLSSLELGDSALYFCASSVDGQGTEAFFGQGTRLTVV.

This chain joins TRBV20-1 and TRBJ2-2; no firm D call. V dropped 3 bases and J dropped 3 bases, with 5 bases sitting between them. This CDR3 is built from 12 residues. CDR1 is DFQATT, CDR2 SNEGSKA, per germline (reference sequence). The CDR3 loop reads CSASVDTGELFF. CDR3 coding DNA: TGCAGTGCTAGTGTAGACACCGGGGAGCTGTTTTTT.

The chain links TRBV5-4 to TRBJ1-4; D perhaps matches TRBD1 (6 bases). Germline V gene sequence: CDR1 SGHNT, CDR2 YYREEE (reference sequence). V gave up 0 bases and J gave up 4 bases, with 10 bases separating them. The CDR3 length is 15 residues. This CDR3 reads CASSLEGGLNEKLFF. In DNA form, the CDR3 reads TGTGCCAGCAGCTTGGAGGGGGGGCTTAATGAAAAACTGTTTTTT. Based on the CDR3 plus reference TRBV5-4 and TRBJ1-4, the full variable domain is ETGVTQSPTHLIKTRGQQVTLRCSSQSGHNTVSWYQQALGQGPQFIFQYYREEENGRGNFPPRFSGLQFPNYSSELNVNALELDDSALYLCASSLEGGLNEKLFFGSGTQLSVL.

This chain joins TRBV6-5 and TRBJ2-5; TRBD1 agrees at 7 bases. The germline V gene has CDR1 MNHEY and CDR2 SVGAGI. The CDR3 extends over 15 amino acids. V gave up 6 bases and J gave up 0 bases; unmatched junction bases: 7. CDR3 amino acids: CASREDRRYQETQYF. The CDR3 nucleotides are TGTGCCAGCAGAGAGGACAGGAGGTACCAAGAGACCCAGTACTTC.

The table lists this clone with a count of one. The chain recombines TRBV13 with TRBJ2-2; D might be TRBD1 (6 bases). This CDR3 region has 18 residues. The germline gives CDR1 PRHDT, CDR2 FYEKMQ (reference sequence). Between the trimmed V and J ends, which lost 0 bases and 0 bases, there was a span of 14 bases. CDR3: CASSLGGWGPANTGELFF. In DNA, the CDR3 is TGTGCCAGCAGCTTAGGCGGGTGGGGGCCAGCGAACACCGGGGAGCTGTTTTTT.

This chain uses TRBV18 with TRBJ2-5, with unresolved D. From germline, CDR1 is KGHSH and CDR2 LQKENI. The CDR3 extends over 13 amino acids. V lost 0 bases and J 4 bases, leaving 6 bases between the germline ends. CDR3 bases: TGTGCCAGCTCACCACCAGTAGCAGAGACCCAGTACTTC. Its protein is CASSPPVAETQYF.

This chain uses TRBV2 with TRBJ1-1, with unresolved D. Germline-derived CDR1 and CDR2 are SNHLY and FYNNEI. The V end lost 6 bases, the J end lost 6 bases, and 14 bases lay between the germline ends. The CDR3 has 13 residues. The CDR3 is CASRATWEAEAFF. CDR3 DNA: TGTGCCAGCAGAGCGACCTGGGAGGCTGAAGCTTTCTTT.

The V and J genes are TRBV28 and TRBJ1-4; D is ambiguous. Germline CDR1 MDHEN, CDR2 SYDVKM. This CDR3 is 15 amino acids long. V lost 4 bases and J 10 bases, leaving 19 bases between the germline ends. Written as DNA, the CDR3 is TGTGCCAGCAGTTCCCGCGGAGATCAAGGCCGAAAACTGTTTTTT. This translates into CASSSRGDQGRKLFF.

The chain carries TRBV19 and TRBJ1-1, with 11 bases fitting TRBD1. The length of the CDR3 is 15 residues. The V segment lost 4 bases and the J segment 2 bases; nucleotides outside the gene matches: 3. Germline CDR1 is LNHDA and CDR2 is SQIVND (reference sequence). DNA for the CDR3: TGTGCCAGTAGTAGGGACAGGGGGGATAACACTGAAGCTTTCTTT. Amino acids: CASSRDRGDNTEAFF.

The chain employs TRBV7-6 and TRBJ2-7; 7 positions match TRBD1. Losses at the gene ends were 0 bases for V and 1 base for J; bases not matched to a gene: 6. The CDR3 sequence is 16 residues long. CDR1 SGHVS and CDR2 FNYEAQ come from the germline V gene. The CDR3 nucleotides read TGTGCCAGCAGCTTAGCTTCGGCAGGGGGTTCCTACGAGCAGTACTTC. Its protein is CASSLASAGGSYEQYF.

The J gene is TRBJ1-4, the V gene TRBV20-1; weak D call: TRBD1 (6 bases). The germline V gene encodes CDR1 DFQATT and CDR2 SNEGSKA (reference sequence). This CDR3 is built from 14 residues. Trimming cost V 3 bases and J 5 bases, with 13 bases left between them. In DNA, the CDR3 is TGCAGTGCTAGTGAACGGACAGTGAATGAAAAACTGTTTTTT. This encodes CSASERTVNEKLFF.

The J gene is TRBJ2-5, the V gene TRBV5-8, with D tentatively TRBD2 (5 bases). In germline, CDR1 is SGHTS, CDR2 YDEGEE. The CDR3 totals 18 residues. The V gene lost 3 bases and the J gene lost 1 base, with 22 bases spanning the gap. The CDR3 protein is CASSSTWGWGASQETQYF. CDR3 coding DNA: TGTGCCAGCAGCTCCACTTGGGGATGGGGAGCGAGCCAAGAGACCCAGTACTTC.

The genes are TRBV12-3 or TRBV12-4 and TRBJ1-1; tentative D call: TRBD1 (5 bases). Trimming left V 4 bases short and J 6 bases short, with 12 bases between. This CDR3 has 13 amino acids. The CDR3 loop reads CASSSAGGAEAFF. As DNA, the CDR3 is TGTGCCAGCAGTTCCGCCGGGGGGGCTGAAGCTTTCTTT.

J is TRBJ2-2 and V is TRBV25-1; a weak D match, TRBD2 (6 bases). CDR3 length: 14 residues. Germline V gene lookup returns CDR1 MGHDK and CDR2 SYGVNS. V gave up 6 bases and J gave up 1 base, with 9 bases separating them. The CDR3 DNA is TGTGCCAGCAGCGGGAGAGTGAACACCGGGGAGCTGTTTTTT. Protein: CASSGRVNTGELFF. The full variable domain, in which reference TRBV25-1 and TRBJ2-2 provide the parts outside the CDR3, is EADIYQTPRYLVIGTGKKITLECSQTMGHDKMYWYQQDPGMELHLIHYSYGVNSTEKGDLSSESTVSRIRTEHFPLTLESARPSHTSQYLCASSGRVNTGELFFGEGSRLTVL.

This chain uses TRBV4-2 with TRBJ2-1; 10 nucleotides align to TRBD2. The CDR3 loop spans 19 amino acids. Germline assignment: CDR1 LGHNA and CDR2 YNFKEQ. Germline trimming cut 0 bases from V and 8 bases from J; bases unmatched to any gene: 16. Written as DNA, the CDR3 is TGTGCCAGCAGCCAAGATTTGGCTAGCGGGAGTCTTATAAGGGATGAGCAGTTCTTC. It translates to CASSQDLASGSLIRDEQFF.

The CDR3 DNA is TGTGCCAGCAGCCCACCGGGACTAGCGGGTCCCGAGCAGTACTTC. Translation gives CASSPPGLAGPEQYF. The V call is TRBV11-2, the J call TRBJ2-7, with TRBD2 matching 12 bases. The germline V gene has CDR1 SGHAT and CDR2 FQNNGV. CDR3 length: 15 residues. With 5 bases clipped from V and 6 bases from J, the junction kept 8 bases outside the gene matches.

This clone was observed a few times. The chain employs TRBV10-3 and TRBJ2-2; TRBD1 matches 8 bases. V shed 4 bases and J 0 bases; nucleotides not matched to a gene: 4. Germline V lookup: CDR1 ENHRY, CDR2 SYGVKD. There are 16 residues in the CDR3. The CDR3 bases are TGTGCCATCAGTGCTGGGACAGGTTCGAACACCGGGGAGCTGTTTTTT. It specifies CAISAGTGSNTGELFF.

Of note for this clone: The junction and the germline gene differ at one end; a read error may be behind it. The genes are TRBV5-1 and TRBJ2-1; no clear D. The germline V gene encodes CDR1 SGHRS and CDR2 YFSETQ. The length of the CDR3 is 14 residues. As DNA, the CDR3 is TGCGCCAGCAGCTTGTATGACTCCAACAATGAGCAGTTCTTC. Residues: CASSLYDSNNEQFF.